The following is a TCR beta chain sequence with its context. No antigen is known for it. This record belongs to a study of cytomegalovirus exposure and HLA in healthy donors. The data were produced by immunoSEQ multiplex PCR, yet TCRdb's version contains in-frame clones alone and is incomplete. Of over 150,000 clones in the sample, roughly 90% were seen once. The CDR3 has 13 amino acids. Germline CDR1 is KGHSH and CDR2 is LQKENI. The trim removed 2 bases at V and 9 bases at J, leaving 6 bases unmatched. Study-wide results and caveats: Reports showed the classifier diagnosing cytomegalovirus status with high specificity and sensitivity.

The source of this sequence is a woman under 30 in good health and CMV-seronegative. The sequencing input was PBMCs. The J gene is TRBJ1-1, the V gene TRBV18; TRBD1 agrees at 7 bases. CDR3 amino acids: CASSPGQVEKAFF. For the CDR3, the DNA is TGTGCCAGCTCACCAGGACAGGTAGAGAAAGCTTTCTTT.